This T cell receptor beta chain was identified in a study of monozygotic twins with inflammatory bowel disease. The template-switching step introduced UMIs that carried a 6-nucleotide sample barcode. From its re-call of the 5' RACE reads, TCRdb lists each CDR3 protein once, without DNA. This table holds about 450,000 distinct CDR3 sequences. Concerning this clonotype itself: Its antigen is not identified.

Overall study results and limits: Against healthy co-twins, IBD patients had lower TCRbeta diversity (measured by inverse Simpson). Separate T cell subtypes could not be resolved from one another.

The CDR3 loop spans 15 amino acids. Per the germline V gene, CDR1 is MNHEY and CDR2 is SMNVEV (reference sequence). The TCR sequence derives from a human donor with ulcerative colitis or Crohn's disease, or a healthy co-twin of an affected twin (not recorded which). V gene TRBV27 combines with J gene TRBJ2-7; TCRdb's assignment of TRBD1 cannot be checked, as there is no DNA. Sequencing was done on a sample of blood. The CDR3 reads CASRPSGQASYEQYF.